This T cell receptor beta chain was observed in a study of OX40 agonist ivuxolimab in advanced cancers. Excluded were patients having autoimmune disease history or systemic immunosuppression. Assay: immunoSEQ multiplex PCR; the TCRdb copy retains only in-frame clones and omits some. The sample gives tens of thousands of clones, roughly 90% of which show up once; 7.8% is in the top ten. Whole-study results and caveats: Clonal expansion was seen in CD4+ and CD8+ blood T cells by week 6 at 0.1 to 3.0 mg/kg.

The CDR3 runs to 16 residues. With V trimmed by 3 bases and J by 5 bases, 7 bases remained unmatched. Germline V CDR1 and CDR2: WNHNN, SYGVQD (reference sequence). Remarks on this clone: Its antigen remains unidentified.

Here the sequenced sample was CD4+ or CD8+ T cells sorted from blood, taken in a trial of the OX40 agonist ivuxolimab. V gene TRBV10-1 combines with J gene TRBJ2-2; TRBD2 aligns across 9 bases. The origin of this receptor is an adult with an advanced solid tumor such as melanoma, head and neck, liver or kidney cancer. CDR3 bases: TGCGCCAGCAGTGAATTTAGCGGGAGTAGAACCGGGGAGCTGTTTTTT. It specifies CASSEFSGSRTGELFF.